This T cell receptor beta chain stems from a study of blood T cell repertoires in COVID-19. Assay: immunoSEQ multiplex PCR; the TCRdb copy retains only in-frame clones and omits some. The sample holds fewer than 350,000 clones; approximately 87% are singletons and the top ten take 9.5% to 15%. The CDR3 runs 14 residues. Germline CDR1 is SNHLY and CDR2 is FYNNEI. The germline V and J ends were trimmed by 1 base and 3 bases, with 10 bases remaining between them. The chain combines TRBV2 with TRBJ2-7; the D is unclear. The sequencing sample was made of peripheral blood. This clonotype originated in a woman aged 30 to 39 with COVID-19, enrolled during active disease. CDR3: CASSEGALYYEQYF. The CDR3 nucleotides are TGTGCCAGCAGTGAAGGGGCCTTATACTACGAGCAGTACTTC.